The rows below give T cell receptor beta chains drawn from one sample of a study of blood T cell repertoires in COVID-19. The assay was immunoSEQ multiplex PCR, and TCRdb's table has in-frame clones only and misses some. Seen here are more than 100,000 clones, around 87% observed once, and the top ten hold 3.5% to 4.5%. The sequenced sample was peripheral blood. These receptors were collected from a woman aged 60 to 75 with acute or convalescent COVID-19. The CDR3 runs from the conserved cysteine through the conserved F or W. Fields, in order: V gene, J gene, clone size, D gene, CDR3 DNA, CDR3 protein. A D gene is named only where the DNA matches it firmly. Expanded clones get a size class; other rows say once, few or many, or leave the size out.

V: TRBV7-2; J: TRBJ2-1; size: once; D: TRBD2; DNA: TGTGCCAGCAGCTTAACCGGGACTAGGGGCCGTGAGCAGTTCTTC; CDR3: CASSLTGTRGREQFF
V: TRBV5-1; J: TRBJ1-4; size: NA; D: NA; DNA: TGCGCCAGCAGCTTGGCCGGCAGACTGAAGGAAAAACTGTTTTTT; CDR3: CASSLAGRLKEKLFF
V: TRBV6-5; J: TRBJ1-1; size: NA; D: TRBD1; DNA: TGTGCCAGCAGCCCAGGGACAGGCAACACTGAAGCTTTCTTT; CDR3: CASSPGTGNTEAFF
V: TRBV7-8; J: TRBJ1-6; size: NA; D: NA; DNA: TGTGCCAGCAGCACCCAGAATTCACCCCTCCACTTT; CDR3: CASSTQNSPLHF
V: TRBV3-1/TRBV3-2; J: TRBJ2-1; size: NA; D: TRBD2; DNA: TGTGCCAGCAGCCAAGGAGCGGGAGAGGGTGAGCAGTTCTTC; CDR3: CASSQGAGEGEQFF
V: TRBV5-1; J: TRBJ2-3; size: NA; D: TRBD2; DNA: TGCGCCAGCAGCTCTCCTATGACTAGCGGGAGCCCCACAGATACGCAGTATTTT; CDR3: CASSSPMTSGSPTDTQYF
V: TRBV9; J: TRBJ1-1; size: NA; D: NA; DNA: TGTGCCAGCAGCGTCGACAGCTTGAACACTGAAGCTTTCTTT; CDR3: CASSVDSLNTEAFF
V: TRBV28; J: TRBJ2-7; size: NA; D: NA; DNA: TGTGCCAGCAGCGGTTTCGAGCGAAGTTCATACTACGAGCAGTACTTC; CDR3: CASSGFERSSYYEQYF
V: TRBV9; J: TRBJ2-3; size: NA; D: TRBD2; DNA: TGTGCCAGCAGCGTCACAGCGGGAGGTACAGATACGCAGTATTTT; CDR3: CASSVTAGGTDTQYF
V: TRBV21-1; J: TRBJ1-4; size: NA; D: NA; DNA: TGTGCCAGCAGCAAAGCATGGCCGCGGGGAATGCAGGGAGCTAATGAAAAACTGTTTTTT; CDR3: CASSKAWPRGMQGANEKLFF
V: TRBV7-7; J: TRBJ2-3; size: NA; D: TRBD2; DNA: TGTGCTAGCAGCTTGGGGACTAGCGATACAGATACGCAGTATTTT; CDR3: CASSLGTSDTDTQYF
V: TRBV29-1; J: TRBJ2-3; size: NA; D: NA; DNA: TGCAGCGTTAGAGGCACAGATACGCAGTATTTT; CDR3: CSVRGTDTQYF
V: TRBV4-1; J: TRBJ1-1; size: NA; D: NA; DNA: TGCGCCAGCAGCCAAGACAGGGAAAACACTGAAGCTTTCTTT; CDR3: CASSQDRENTEAFF
V: TRBV11-2; J: TRBJ1-3; size: NA; D: NA; DNA: TGTGCCAGCAGCTTTGCGCGCAATGGAAACACCATATATTTT; CDR3: CASSFARNGNTIYF
V: TRBV29-1; J: TRBJ1-2; size: few; D: TRBD1; DNA: TGCAGCGTTCAGGGACAGCTCCAGAGCTACACCTTC; CDR3: CSVQGQLQSYTF
V: TRBV3-1/TRBV3-2; J: TRBJ2-2; size: NA; D: NA; DNA: TGTGCCAGCAGTAGGACACCCACCGGGGAGCTGTTTTTT; CDR3: CASSRTPTGELFF
V: TRBV24-1; J: TRBJ1-5; size: NA; D: TRBD1; DNA: TGTGCCACCAGTGACCCACAGGGGGCTGAGAATCAGCCCCAGCATTTT; CDR3: CATSDPQGAENQPQHF
V: TRBV10-2; J: TRBJ1-1; size: once; D: NA; DNA: TGCGCCAGCAGCCCCTTGGGGAGCACTGAAGCTTTCTTT; CDR3: CASSPLGSTEAFF
V: TRBV10-3; J: TRBJ2-2; size: NA; D: NA; DNA: TGTGCCATCAGTGTTCAGAAGAACACCGGGGAGCTGTTTTTT; CDR3: CAISVQKNTGELFF
V: TRBV7-2; J: TRBJ2-1; size: NA; D: NA; DNA: TGTGCCAGCAGCTTAGTTTTCCGGGACAATGAGCAGTTCTTC; CDR3: CASSLVFRDNEQFF
V: TRBV4-1; J: TRBJ1-2; size: few; D: NA; DNA: TGCGCCAGCAGCGAGGGCGGGTATGGCTACACCTTC; CDR3: CASSEGGYGYTF
V: TRBV11-2; J: TRBJ1-3; size: NA; D: NA; DNA: TGTGCCAGCAGCTCCACCGGACAGCCCGAGGATGGAAACACCATATATTTT; CDR3: CASSSTGQPEDGNTIYF
V: TRBV6-5; J: TRBJ1-5; size: NA; D: TRBD1; DNA: TGTGCCAGCAGAAGACAGGGGGCAAGCAATCAGCCCCAGCATTTT; CDR3: CASRRQGASNQPQHF
V: TRBV19; J: TRBJ1-3; size: NA; D: NA; DNA: TGTGCCAGTAGTCGGGGGGGCTCTGGAAACACCATATATTTT; CDR3: CASSRGGSGNTIYF
V: TRBV4-1; J: TRBJ1-6; size: NA; D: NA; DNA: TGCGCCAGCAGCCAAGATGCAGGGGCAAATTCACCCCTCCACTTT; CDR3: CASSQDAGANSPLHF
V: TRBV6-1; J: TRBJ2-7; size: once; D: NA; DNA: TGTGCCAGCAGTGACAGGGTCTACGAGCAGTACTTC; CDR3: CASSDRVYEQYF
V: TRBV28; J: TRBJ1-4; size: NA; D: TRBD1; DNA: TGTGCCAGCAGACTCTCCGGGACAGGGAAAGAAAAACTGTTTTTT; CDR3: CASRLSGTGKEKLFF
V: TRBV18; J: TRBJ2-6; size: NA; D: NA; DNA: TGTGCCAGCTCGAAGGTTACGGGAAAATTAAGCTCTGGGGCCAACGTCCTGACTTTC; CDR3: CASSKVTGKLSSGANVLTF
V: TRBV11-2; J: TRBJ1-2; size: NA; D: TRBD1; DNA: TGTGCCAGCTCACCTGGACAGGCCCATAACTATGGCTACACCTTC; CDR3: CASSPGQAHNYGYTF
V: TRBV6-2/TRBV6-3; J: TRBJ2-1; size: NA; D: NA; DNA: TGTGCCAGCAGTTACGGTCCTGGCCTCTCCTACAATGAGCAGTTCTTC; CDR3: CASSYGPGLSYNEQFF
V: TRBV5-4; J: TRBJ2-2; size: NA; D: NA; DNA: TGTGCCAGCAGCTTGCGTCCTACGAACACCGGGGAGCTGTTTTTT; CDR3: CASSLRPTNTGELFF
V: TRBV28; J: TRBJ2-5; size: NA; D: TRBD2; DNA: TGTGCCAGCAGCGGTGGACTAGCGGGAGTTAGAGAGACCCAGTACTTC; CDR3: CASSGGLAGVRETQYF
V: TRBV2; J: TRBJ1-2; size: once; D: NA; DNA: TGTGCCAGCAGCGACAGCGCCTCTAACTATGGCTACACCTTC; CDR3: CASSDSASNYGYTF
V: TRBV30; J: TRBJ2-7; size: NA; D: TRBD2; DNA: TGTGCCTGGACTCCTGGGACTAGCGGAGCCTACGAGCAGTACTTC; CDR3: CAWTPGTSGAYEQYF
V: TRBV5-1; J: TRBJ2-5; size: NA; D: NA; DNA: TGCGCCAGCAGCCTTGAGGGGGGGAAAGAGACCCAGTACTTC; CDR3: CASSLEGGKETQYF
V: TRBV7-9; J: TRBJ2-5; size: NA; D: TRBD1; DNA: TGTGCCAGCAGCCCGACAGGGGCTGCTTTGGAGACCCAGTACTTC; CDR3: CASSPTGAALETQYF
V: TRBV10-3; J: TRBJ1-1; size: NA; D: TRBD1; DNA: TGTGCCATCAGTGAGTCCGCCACGGACAGGATGAACACTGAAGCTTTCTTT; CDR3: CAISESATDRMNTEAFF